This is a list of T cell receptor beta chains from one sample in a study of control samples from healthy donors and cancer patients. Repertoires were generated with immunoSEQ multiplex PCR, while TCRdb's copy carries only in-frame clones and drops some. The table has about 120,000 clones, about nine tenths seen once. The specimen was blood. The receptors originated from a man aged 35 to 55 in good health. Both conserved end residues are part of each CDR3. Each record gives: CDR3 DNA, CDR3 protein, V gene, J gene, clone size, D gene. The D gene is left open where the match is weak. Size is omitted from some rows. Given values are once, few, many or a class for expanded clones.

CDR3nt: TGTGCCAGCACCCAGAGGGGACTAGCGAGTAACACCGGGGAGCTGTTTTTT
CDR3aa: CASTQRGLASNTGELFF
v_gene: TRBV2
j_gene: TRBJ2-2
abundance: -
d_gene: TRBD2

CDR3nt: TGTGCCAGCATCGACCAGGGGGGTCGGGATGAAGCTTTCTTT
CDR3aa: CASIDQGGRDEAFF
v_gene: TRBV6-5
j_gene: TRBJ1-1
abundance: -
d_gene: TRBD1

CDR3nt: TGCGCCAGCAGCAGGGGTTCGGACTACAATGAGCAGTTCTTC
CDR3aa: CASSRGSDYNEQFF
v_gene: TRBV4-1
j_gene: TRBJ2-1
abundance: -
d_gene: -

CDR3nt: TGTGCCAGCAGCTTAAGGTCTTTCTCTGGAAACACCATATATTTT
CDR3aa: CASSLRSFSGNTIYF
v_gene: TRBV11-3
j_gene: TRBJ1-3
abundance: -
d_gene: -

CDR3nt: TGTGCCAGCAGCTTGATGGGTCTCGACGAGCAGTACTTC
CDR3aa: CASSLMGLDEQYF
v_gene: TRBV7-9
j_gene: TRBJ2-7
abundance: -
d_gene: -

CDR3nt: TGCGCCAGCAGTCGGACAGGGTCCCAAGAGACCCAGTACTTC
CDR3aa: CASSRTGSQETQYF
v_gene: TRBV10-2
j_gene: TRBJ2-5
abundance: -
d_gene: TRBD1

CDR3nt: TGTGCCACCAGCAGGGACAGAGCTAACTATGGCTACACCTTC
CDR3aa: CATSRDRANYGYTF
v_gene: TRBV15
j_gene: TRBJ1-2
abundance: once
d_gene: -

CDR3nt: TGCGCCAGCAGTTTGACACCGAACACTGAAGCTTTCTTT
CDR3aa: CASSLTPNTEAFF
v_gene: TRBV5-1
j_gene: TRBJ1-1
abundance: -
d_gene: -

CDR3nt: TGTGCCAGCAGGACACAGGGGCGGGACACCATATATTTT
CDR3aa: CASRTQGRDTIYF
v_gene: TRBV12-3/TRBV12-4
j_gene: TRBJ1-3
abundance: -
d_gene: TRBD1

CDR3nt: TGTGCCAGCAGCCGCGGGACTAGCGGGGGGGAGTACAATGAGCAGTTCTTC
CDR3aa: CASSRGTSGGEYNEQFF
v_gene: TRBV3-1/TRBV3-2
j_gene: TRBJ2-1
abundance: -
d_gene: TRBD2

CDR3nt: TGTGCCAGCAGTGAAGCGCTTCCGGCATCCTCACAGGGGGTCTTT
CDR3aa: CASSEALPASSQGVF
v_gene: TRBV6-1
j_gene: TRBJ1-1
abundance: -
d_gene: TRBD1

CDR3nt: TGTGCCAGCAGTGAAGCTCTTTACGGCGGGGGGACATCGGATACGCAGTATTTT
CDR3aa: CASSEALYGGGTSDTQYF
v_gene: TRBV6-1
j_gene: TRBJ2-3
abundance: -
d_gene: TRBD2

CDR3nt: TGTGCCAGCAGTTTACGGCGGACGGGCGAGCAGTTCTTC
CDR3aa: CASSLRRTGEQFF
v_gene: TRBV12-3/TRBV12-4
j_gene: TRBJ2-1
abundance: -
d_gene: -

CDR3nt: TGTGCCAGCAGCGTAAATGTCAACACTGAAGCTTTCTTT
CDR3aa: CASSVNVNTEAFF
v_gene: TRBV9
j_gene: TRBJ1-1
abundance: -
d_gene: -

CDR3nt: TGTGCCAGCAGCTTATGGGACAGGGGGCGCCGGTCAAATGAGCAGTTCTTC
CDR3aa: CASSLWDRGRRSNEQFF
v_gene: TRBV7-6
j_gene: TRBJ2-1
abundance: -
d_gene: TRBD1

CDR3nt: TGTGCCAGCAGCTCCCGGGACGGACTCACAGATACGCAGTATTTT
CDR3aa: CASSSRDGLTDTQYF
v_gene: TRBV5-5
j_gene: TRBJ2-3
abundance: -
d_gene: -

CDR3nt: TGTGCCAGCAGTCCGGGGGGGACTAATGAGCAGTTCTTC
CDR3aa: CASSPGGTNEQFF
v_gene: TRBV7-3
j_gene: TRBJ2-1
abundance: -
d_gene: TRBD2